This TCR beta chain is from a study of shared T cell receptors in the human thymus. The protocol was immunoSEQ multiplex PCR, while the TCRdb copy is restricted to in-frame clones and leaves out a portion. The table has about 660,000 clones, over 75% seen once. The data were also submitted as part of a second study, on human thymus T cells. From that report: Serving as donors were healthy Finnish infants, each of whom was having open corrective surgery for congenital heart defects. The study used thymus tissue resected during corrective heart surgery. Related research reported highly overlapping thymic repertoires among unrelated individuals.

The sample was thymocytes. The clonotype was recovered from a boy in the first two years of life with a congenital heart defect.

This CDR3 is CASSRDRSRNTIYF. CDR3 coding DNA: TGTGCCAGCAGCCGCGACAGGTCTAGAAACACCATATATTTT. The V gene is TRBV6-5, the J gene TRBJ1-3, with D maybe TRBD1 (6 bases). V lost 6 bases and J 5 bases, leaving 14 bases between the germline ends. Germline V gene data show CDR1 as MNHEY and CDR2 as SVGAGI. This CDR3 spans 14 amino acids.